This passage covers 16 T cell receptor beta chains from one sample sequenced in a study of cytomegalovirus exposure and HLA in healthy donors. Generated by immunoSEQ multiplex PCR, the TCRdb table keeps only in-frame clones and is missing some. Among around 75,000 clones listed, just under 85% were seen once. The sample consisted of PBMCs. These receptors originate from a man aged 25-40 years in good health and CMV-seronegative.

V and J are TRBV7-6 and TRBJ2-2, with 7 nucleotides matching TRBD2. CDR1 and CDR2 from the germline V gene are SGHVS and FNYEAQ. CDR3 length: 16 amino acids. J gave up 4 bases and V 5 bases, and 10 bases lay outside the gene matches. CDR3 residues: CASSPREGSRTGELFF. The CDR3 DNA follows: TGTGCCAGCAGCCCCAGGGAGGGCAGTCGCACCGGGGAGCTGTTTTTT.

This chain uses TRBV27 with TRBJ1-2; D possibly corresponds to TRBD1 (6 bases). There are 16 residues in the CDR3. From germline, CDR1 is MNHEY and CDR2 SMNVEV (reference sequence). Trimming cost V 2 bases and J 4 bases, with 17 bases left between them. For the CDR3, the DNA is TGTGCCAGCAGTTTAGGAGGAACAGGGTTTTTCTATGGCTACACCTTC. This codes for CASSLGGTGFFYGYTF.

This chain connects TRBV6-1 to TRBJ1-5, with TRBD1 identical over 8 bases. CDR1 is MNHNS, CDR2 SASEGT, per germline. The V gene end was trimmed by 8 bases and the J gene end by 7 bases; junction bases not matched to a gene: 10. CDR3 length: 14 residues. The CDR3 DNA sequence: TGTGCCAGCCGATTTGGACAGGGCGGACAGCCCCAGCATTTT. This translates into CASRFGQGGQPQHF.

The DNA of the CDR3 is TGCGCCAGCAGCTCTCACAGGGATCTAGCCAAAAACATTCAGTACTTC. Its translation: CASSSHRDLAKNIQYF. The chain combines TRBV5-1 with TRBJ2-4; a weak D match, TRBD1 (6 bases). This CDR3 is 16 amino acids long. V gave up 3 bases and J gave up 0 bases, with 13 bases separating them. Looked up from germline, CDR1 is SGHRS and CDR2 is YFSETQ.

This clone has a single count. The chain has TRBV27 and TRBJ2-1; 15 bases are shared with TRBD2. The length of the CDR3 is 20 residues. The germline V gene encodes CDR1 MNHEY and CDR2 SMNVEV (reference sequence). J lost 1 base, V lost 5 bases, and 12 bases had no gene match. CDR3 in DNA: TGTGCCAGCAGTGGGATAACCGGGACTAGCGGGAGGAGGTCCTACAATGAGCAGTTCTTC. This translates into CASSGITGTSGRRSYNEQFF.

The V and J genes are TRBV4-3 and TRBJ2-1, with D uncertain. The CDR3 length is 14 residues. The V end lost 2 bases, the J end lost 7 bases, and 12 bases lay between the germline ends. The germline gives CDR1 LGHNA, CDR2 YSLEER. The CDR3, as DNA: TGCGCCAGCAGCCAATTTGCAGCGCCTAATGAGCAGTTCTTC. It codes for CASSQFAAPNEQFF.

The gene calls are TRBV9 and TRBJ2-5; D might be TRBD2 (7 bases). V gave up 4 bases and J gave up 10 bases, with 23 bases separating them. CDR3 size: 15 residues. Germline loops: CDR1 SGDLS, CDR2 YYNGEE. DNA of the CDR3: TGTGCCAGCAGCTTAGGGGGGGGCACCCGGGGGGTCCAGTACTTC. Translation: CASSLGGGTRGVQYF.

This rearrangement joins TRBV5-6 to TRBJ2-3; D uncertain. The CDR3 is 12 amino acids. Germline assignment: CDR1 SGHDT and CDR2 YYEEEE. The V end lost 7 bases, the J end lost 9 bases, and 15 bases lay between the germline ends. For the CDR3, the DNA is TGTGCCAGCGGCCTAGATCCCATCACGCAGTATTTT. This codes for CASGLDPITQYF.

The CDR3 nucleotides are TGTGCAAGTTGGGGGCGCACAGATACGCAGTATTTT. Amino acids: CASWGRTDTQYF. This sequence joins TRBV12-2 and TRBJ2-3; the table's D gene call, TRBD1, was not cross checked with the DNA. TRBV12-2 is assigned pseudogene status. CDR3 length equals 12 residues.

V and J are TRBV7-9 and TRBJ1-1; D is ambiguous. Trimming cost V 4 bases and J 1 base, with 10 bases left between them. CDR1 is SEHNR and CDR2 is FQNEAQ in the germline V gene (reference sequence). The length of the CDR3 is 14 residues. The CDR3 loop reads CASSSYSGNTEAFF. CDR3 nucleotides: TGTGCCAGCAGCTCGTACAGCGGGAACACTGAAGCTTTCTTT.

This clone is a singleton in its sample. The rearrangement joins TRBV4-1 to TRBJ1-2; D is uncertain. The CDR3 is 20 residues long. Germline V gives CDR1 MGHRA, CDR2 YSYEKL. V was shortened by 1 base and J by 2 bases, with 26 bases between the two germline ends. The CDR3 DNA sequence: TGCGCCAGCAGCCAAGTCCCAGACTTTTTGAGGAAGAACCGGAACTATGGCTACACCTTC. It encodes CASSQVPDFLRKNRNYGYTF.

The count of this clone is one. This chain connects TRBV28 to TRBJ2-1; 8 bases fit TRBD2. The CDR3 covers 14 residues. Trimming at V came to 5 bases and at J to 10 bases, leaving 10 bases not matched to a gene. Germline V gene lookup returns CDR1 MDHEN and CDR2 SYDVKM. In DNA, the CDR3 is TGTGCCAGCAGTGGCGGGACTAGGGCGTTGGAGCAGTTCTTC. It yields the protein CASSGGTRALEQFF. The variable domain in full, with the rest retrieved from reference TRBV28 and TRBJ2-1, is DVKVTQSSRYLVKRTGEKVFLECVQDMDHENMFWYRQDPGLGLRLIYFSYDVKMKEKGDIPEGYSVSREKKERFSLILESASTNQTSMYLCASSGGTRALEQFFGPGTRLTVL.

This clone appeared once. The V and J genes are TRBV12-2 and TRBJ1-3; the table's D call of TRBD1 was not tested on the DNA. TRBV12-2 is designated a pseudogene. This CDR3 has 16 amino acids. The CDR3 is CASRYLRQASGNTIYF. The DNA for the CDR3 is TGTGCAAGTCGCTACCTCCGACAGGCCTCTGGAAACACCATATATTTT.

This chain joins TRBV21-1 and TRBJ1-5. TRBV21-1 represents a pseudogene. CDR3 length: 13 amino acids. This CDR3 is CASIGRGDQPQHF. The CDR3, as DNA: TGTGCCAGCATCGGGAGGGGGGATCAGCCCCAGCATTTT.

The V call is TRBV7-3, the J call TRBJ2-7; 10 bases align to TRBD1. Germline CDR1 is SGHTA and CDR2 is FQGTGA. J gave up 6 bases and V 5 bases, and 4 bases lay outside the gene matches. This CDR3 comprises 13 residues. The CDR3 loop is CASSGTGVGEQYF. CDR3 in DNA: TGTGCCAGCAGCGGGACAGGGGTTGGCGAGCAGTACTTC.

CDR3: CASSLGVSGYEQYF. The CDR3, as DNA: TGTGCCAGCAGCTTGGGCGTTAGCGGCTACGAGCAGTACTTC. The chain combines TRBV5-5 with TRBJ2-7, with D perhaps matching TRBD2 (6 bases). The germline V gene has CDR1 SGHKS and CDR2 YYEKEE (reference sequence). The ends were cut back, 0 bases at V and 3 bases at J, with 10 bases in the middle. The CDR3 totals 14 residues.